Included here is one TCR beta chain sequence, with context. Its target is unknown. The data derive from a study of T cell repertoires in aging, cancer and after chemotherapy. Study-wide findings and caveats: Untreated cancer patients had significantly lower blood TCR diversity than age-matched healthy donors. In each cancer cohort, median generation probability increased across chemotherapy, suggesting thymic output rebounded.

In germline, CDR1 is SGHTA, CDR2 FQGNSA. V was pared by 6 bases and J by 6 bases, with 4 bases of the junction left unmatched. The CDR3 is made up of 14 amino acids. The template was genomic DNA from peripheral blood, not RNA. Rearranged V-D-J TRB sequences were amplified with a mixed TRB-A/B primer pool. TCRdb fed the multiplex PCR reads into MiXCR, producing one record per CDR3 protein. The profile covers thousands of distinct CDR3 sequences, with 45% to 65% appearing a single time and around 20% taken by the ten largest. The genes are TRBV7-2 and TRBJ2-1, with TRBD2 identical over 11 bases. Sequenced sample: blood. The clonotype was recovered from a human donor in good health. CDR3 nucleotide sequence: TGTGCCAGCAGACTAGCGGGAGAATCCAATGAGCAGTTCTTC. Its protein is CASRLAGESNEQFF.